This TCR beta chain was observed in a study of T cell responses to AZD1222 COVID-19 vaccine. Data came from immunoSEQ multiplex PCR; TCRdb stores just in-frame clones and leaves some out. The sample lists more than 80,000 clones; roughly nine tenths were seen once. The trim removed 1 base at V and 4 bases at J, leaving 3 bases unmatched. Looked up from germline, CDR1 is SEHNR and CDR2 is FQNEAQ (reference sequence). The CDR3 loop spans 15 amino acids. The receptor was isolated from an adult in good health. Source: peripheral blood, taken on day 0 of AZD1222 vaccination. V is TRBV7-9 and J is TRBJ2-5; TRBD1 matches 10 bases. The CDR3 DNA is TGTGCCAGCAGCTTAGAGGGGGACAGGGGAGAGACCCAGTACTTC. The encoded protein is CASSLEGDRGETQYF.